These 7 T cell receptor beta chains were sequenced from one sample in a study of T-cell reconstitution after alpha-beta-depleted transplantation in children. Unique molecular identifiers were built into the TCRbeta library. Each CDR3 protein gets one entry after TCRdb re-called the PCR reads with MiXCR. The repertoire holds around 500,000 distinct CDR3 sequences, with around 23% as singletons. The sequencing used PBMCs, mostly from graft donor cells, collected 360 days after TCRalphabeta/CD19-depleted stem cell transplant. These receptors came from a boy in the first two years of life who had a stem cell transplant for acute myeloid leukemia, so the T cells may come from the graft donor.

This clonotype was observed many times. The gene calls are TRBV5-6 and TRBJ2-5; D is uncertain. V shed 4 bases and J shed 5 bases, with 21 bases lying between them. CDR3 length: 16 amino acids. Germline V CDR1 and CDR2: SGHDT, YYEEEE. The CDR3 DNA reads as TGTGCCAGCAGCCCCGACTTTGGTATCCCAAGGGAGACCCAGTACTTC. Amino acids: CASSPDFGIPRETQYF.

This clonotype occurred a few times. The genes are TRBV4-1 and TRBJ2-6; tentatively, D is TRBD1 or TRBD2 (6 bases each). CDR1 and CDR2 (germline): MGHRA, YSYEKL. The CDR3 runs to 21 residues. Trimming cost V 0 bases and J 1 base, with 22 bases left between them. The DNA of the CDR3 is TGCGCCAGCAGCCAAGATCCGGTAGTCGTAAGGAGGGGGTCTGGGGCCAACGTCCTGACTTTC. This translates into CASSQDPVVVRRGSGANVLTF.

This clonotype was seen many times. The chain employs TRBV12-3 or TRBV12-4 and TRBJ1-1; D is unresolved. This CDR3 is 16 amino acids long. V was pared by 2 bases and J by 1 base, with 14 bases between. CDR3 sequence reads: CASSLIVWAGNTEAFF. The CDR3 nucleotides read TGTGCCAGCAGTTTAATAGTTTGGGCAGGGAACACTGAAGCTTTCTTT.

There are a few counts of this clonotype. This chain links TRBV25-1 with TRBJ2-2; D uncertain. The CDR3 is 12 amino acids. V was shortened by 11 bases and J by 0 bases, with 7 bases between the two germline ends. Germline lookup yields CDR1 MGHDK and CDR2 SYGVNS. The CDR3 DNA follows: TGTGCCGGCAAATCGAACACCGGGGAGCTGTTTTTT. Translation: CAGKSNTGELFF.

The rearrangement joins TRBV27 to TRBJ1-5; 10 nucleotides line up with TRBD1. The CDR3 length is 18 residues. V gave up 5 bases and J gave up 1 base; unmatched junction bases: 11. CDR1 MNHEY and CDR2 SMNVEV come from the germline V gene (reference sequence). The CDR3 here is CASSLTGGFTISNQPQHF. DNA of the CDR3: TGTGCCAGCAGTCTGACAGGGGGCTTTACTATAAGCAATCAGCCCCAGCATTTT.

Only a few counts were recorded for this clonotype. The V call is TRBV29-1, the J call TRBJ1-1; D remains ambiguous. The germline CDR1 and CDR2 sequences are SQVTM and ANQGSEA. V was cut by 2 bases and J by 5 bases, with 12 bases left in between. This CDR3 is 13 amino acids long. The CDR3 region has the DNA TGCAGCGTTGAACTTTTACTGGGGACTGAAGCTTTCTTT. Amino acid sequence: CSVELLLGTEAFF. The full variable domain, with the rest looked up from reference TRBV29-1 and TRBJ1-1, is SAVISQKPSRDICQRGTSLTIQCQVDSQVTMMFWYRQQPGQSLTLIATANQGSEATYESGFVIDKFPISRPNLTFSTLTVSNMSPEDSSIYLCSVELLLGTEAFFGQGTRLTVV.

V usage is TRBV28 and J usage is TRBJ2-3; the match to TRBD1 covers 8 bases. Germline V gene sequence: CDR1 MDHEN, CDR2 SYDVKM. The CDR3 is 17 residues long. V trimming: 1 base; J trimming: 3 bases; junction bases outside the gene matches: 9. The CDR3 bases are TGTGCCAGCAGTTTATACCCTGGACAGGGAAGGACAGATACGCAGTATTTT. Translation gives CASSLYPGQGRTDTQYF.